This T cell receptor beta chain was captured in a study of CXCR3-negative and CXCR3-positive naive CD8 T cells. Study overall: Cumulative TRB read yield was around 150 million, averaging about 1.5 +/- 0.3 million per library.

The method, 5' RACE with UMI labels, was used to prepare the TRB cDNA libraries. With the 5' RACE reads reprocessed, TCRdb shows one record per CDR3 protein and no DNA. Its table lists roughly 50,000 distinct CDR3 sequences. There are 14 residues in the CDR3. Looked up from germline, CDR1 is MDHEN and CDR2 is SYDVKM. The sequence came from a human donor in good health. Some clones in this sample may be carry-over from other donors' samples. The V call is TRBV28, the J call TRBJ2-7; TCRdb designates TRBD1, a call that cannot be tested without DNA. The sequenced material came from memory CD8+ T cells from blood. CDR3 amino acids: CASRLGGLTYEQYF. Full variable domain (rest looked up from reference TRBV28 and TRBJ2-7): DVKVTQSSRYLVKRTGEKVFLECVQDMDHENMFWYRQDPGLGLRLIYFSYDVKMKEKGDIPEGYSVSREKKERFSLILESASTNQTSMYLCASRLGGLTYEQYFGPGTRLTVT.